Listed here is a single T cell receptor beta chain. Its antigen is not identified. The sample originates from a study of T cell clones after liver transplantation. The overall study: TCRbeta sequencing after a pre-transplant mixed lymphocyte reaction identified graft-donor-reactive clones, later tracked in post-transplant blood. Study results and limitations: A significant post-transplant drop in circulating graft-donor-reactive CD4 TCRbeta sequences occurred in most of the 8 subjects.

Germline values: CDR1 SGHVS, CDR2 FNYEAQ. V shed 6 bases and J shed 5 bases, with 19 bases lying between them. The CDR3 loop spans 15 amino acids. Assay used: immunoSEQ multiplex PCR; TCRdb lists only in-frame clones, some missing. This table holds 70,000 to 80,000 clones, about nine tenths found once. The specimen comprised CD4+ T cells from blood, sampled before liver transplant. The origin of this receptor is a human donor who received a liver transplant. The chain combines TRBV7-6 with TRBJ2-5, with TRBD2 as a possible D gene (7 bases). Here the CDR3 DNA reads TGTGCCAGCAGATCAAATTACAGGGAGGGGGAGACCCAGTACTTC. It translates to CASRSNYREGETQYF.